This paragraph reports one T cell receptor beta chain. Losses at the gene ends were 0 bases for V and 5 bases for J; bases not matched to a gene: 6. The CDR3 extends over 16 amino acids. From germline, CDR1 is LGHDT and CDR2 YNNKEL (reference sequence). This specimen belongs to a study of T cells in Graves' hyperthyroidism and ophthalmopathy. Regions amplified from RNA transcripts were the TCR beta CDR3 regions. HTBI primers drove first-round RT-PCR of the TCR CDR3. TCRdb re-called the multiplex PCR reads through MiXCR, storing one row per CDR3 protein. Of about 640,000 distinct CDR3 sequences listed, less than 25% are singletons.

Sequencing was done on a sample of blood. This clonotype was obtained from a man aged 25 to 45 with Graves' ophthalmopathy. The chain employs TRBV3-1 and TRBJ1-4; TRBD1 aligns across 7 bases. As DNA, the CDR3 is TGTGCCAGCAGCCAAGACTTGATGGGACAGAATGAAAAACTGTTTTTT. Translation gives CASSQDLMGQNEKLFF.